This note documents a single T cell receptor (beta chain) sequence. This entry comes from a study of cytomegalovirus exposure and HLA in healthy donors. V shed 7 bases and J 10 bases; nucleotides not matched to a gene: 10. CDR3 length: 13 residues. CDR1 is MNHNS and CDR2 is SASEGT in the germline V gene. Measured with immunoSEQ multiplex PCR; TCRdb has only the in-frame clones, and not every one. The table lists some 140,000 clones, about nine tenths of them singletons. The genes are TRBV6-1 and TRBJ2-1, with 7 bases matching TRBD1. The clonotype originates from a man between 18 and 29 years old in good health and CMV-seronegative. Sample: PBMCs. CDR3 sequence: CASTLRDSREQFF. Here the CDR3 DNA reads TGTGCCAGCACCTTAAGGGACAGTAGAGAGCAGTTCTTC.